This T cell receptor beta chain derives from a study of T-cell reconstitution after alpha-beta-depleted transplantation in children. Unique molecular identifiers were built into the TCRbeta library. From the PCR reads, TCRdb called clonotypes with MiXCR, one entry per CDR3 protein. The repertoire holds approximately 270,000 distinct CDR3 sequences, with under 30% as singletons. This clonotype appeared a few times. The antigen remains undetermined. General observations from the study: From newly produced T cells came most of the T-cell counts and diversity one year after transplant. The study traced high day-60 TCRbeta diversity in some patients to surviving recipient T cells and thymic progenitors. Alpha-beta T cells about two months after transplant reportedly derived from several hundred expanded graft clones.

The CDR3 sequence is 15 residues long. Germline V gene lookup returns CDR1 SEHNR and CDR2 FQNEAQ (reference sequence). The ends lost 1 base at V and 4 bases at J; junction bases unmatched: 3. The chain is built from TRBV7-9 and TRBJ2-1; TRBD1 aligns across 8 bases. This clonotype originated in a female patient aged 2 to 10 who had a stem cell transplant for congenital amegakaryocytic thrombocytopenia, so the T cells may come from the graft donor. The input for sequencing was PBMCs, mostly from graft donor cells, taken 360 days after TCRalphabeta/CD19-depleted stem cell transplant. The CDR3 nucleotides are TGTGCCAGCAGCTTAGGACAGGGGATGTACAATGAGCAGTTCTTC. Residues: CASSLGQGMYNEQFF.